This T cell receptor (beta chain) was found in a study of radiation and T cells in renal cell carcinoma. With regard to this clone: Its antigen remains unknown.

The time point here: blood 2 weeks post-SBRT. Indicated treatment: 15 Gy SBRT to primary tumor, nephrectomy 4 weeks later. The protocol was immunoSEQ multiplex PCR, while the TCRdb copy is restricted to in-frame clones and leaves out a portion. The sample shows roughly 120,000 clones, roughly four fifths of them seen only once. V lost 0 bases, J lost 1 base, and 2 bases stayed unmatched. Germline V gives CDR1 MNHEY, CDR2 SVGAGI. This CDR3 region has 15 residues. Study-wide results and caveats: From baseline, blood top tumor clonotypes peaked at 2 weeks post-radiation. Without pretreatment biopsies, baseline tumor clonotype presence was undetermined.

The sample here was blood, taken from a patient whose treatment included radiotherapy and nephrectomy. The TCR comes from a woman aged 60-75 years with renal cell carcinoma. The chain links TRBV6-5 to TRBJ1-2; TRBD1 aligns across 7 bases. The CDR3: CASSYSGQNNYGYTF. Written as DNA, the CDR3 is TGTGCCAGCAGTTACTCGGGACAGAATAACTATGGCTACACCTTC.